A few counts support the clone carrying this T cell receptor (beta chain). The data were taken from a study of blood T cell repertoires in COVID-19. At the level of the study: The origin of the acute and convalescent COVID-19 samples was the United States, Italy and Spain. Sources were T cells, B-cell-depleted T cells, or PBMCs; the material itself was cDNA or gDNA.

Germline lookup yields CDR1 KGHDR and CDR2 SFDVKD. The ends lost 2 bases at V and 8 bases at J; junction bases unmatched: 4. The CDR3 consists of 14 residues. The assay was immunoSEQ multiplex PCR, and TCRdb's table has in-frame clones only and misses some. The sample consists of some 200,000 clones, approximately 89% of them appearing once. The V call is TRBV24-1, the J call TRBJ1-5, with 8 positions matching TRBD1. Sequences were obtained from peripheral blood. This TCR was sampled from a woman in her thirties or forties with acute or convalescent COVID-19. The DNA for the CDR3 is TGTGCCACCAGTGATTCAGGGGGCGAGAAGCCCCAGCATTTT. This codes for CATSDSGGEKPQHF.